Each of the 20 T cell receptor beta chains below was sequenced from the same sample in a study of Tregs in tolerant kidney transplant recipients. Assay used: immunoSEQ multiplex PCR; TCRdb lists only in-frame clones, some missing. The profile shows 50,000 to 75,000 clones, 70% to 90% of them singletons. Material: Tregs from blood, obtained before the transplant. Every receptor here comes from a human donor who received a combined kidney and bone marrow transplant.

There are a few counts of this clone. The chain joins TRBV5-1 to TRBJ2-7; D tentatively fits TRBD1 or TRBD2 (5 bases each). Germline assignment: CDR1 SGHRS and CDR2 YFSETQ. Trimming shortened V by 7 bases and J by 2 bases, and 13 bases separated the two germline ends. CDR3 length equals 13 residues. CDR3: CASRLGGAYEQYF. The CDR3, as DNA: TGCGCCAGCCGGCTTGGGGGAGCCTACGAGCAGTACTTC.

The chain employs TRBV5-5 and TRBJ2-2; TRBD1 matches 11 bases. J gave up 6 bases and V 6 bases, and 4 bases lay outside the gene matches. Germline CDR1 SGHKS, CDR2 YYEKEE (reference sequence). The CDR3 sequence is 14 residues long. The CDR3: CASTWTGGPGELFF. The CDR3 DNA is TGTGCCAGCACCTGGACAGGGGGCCCCGGGGAGCTGTTTTTT.

The table lists this clone with a few counts. In DNA form, the CDR3 reads TGCGCCAGCAGCTTGCAGGGGGCCGAGGGCTACACCTTC. This sequence encodes CASSLQGAEGYTF. This rearrangement joins TRBV5-1 to TRBJ1-2; the match to TRBD1 covers 8 bases. Germline loops: CDR1 SGHRS, CDR2 YFSETQ. J was trimmed by 8 bases and V by 1 base; bases with no gene match: 4. The CDR3 runs to 13 residues.

The chain employs TRBV18 and TRBJ1-1, with 8 bases lining up with TRBD1. This CDR3 spans 13 amino acids. Germline-derived CDR1 and CDR2 are KGHSH and LQKENI. After removal of 6 bases from V and 8 bases from J, the junction contained 8 bases not matched to a gene. Written as DNA, the CDR3 is TGTGCCAGCTCCCCCGGACAGGGACTCGAAGCTTTCTTT. Protein: CASSPGQGLEAFF.

The CDR3 coding sequence is TGTGCCAGTGCTGGCCGGAGGATGATCACTGAAGCTTTCTTT. Protein: CASAGRRMITEAFF. The chain has TRBV27 and TRBJ1-1, with D unclear. V lost 9 bases and J 4 bases, leaving 18 bases between the germline ends. Germline V gene lookup returns CDR1 MNHEY and CDR2 SMNVEV (reference sequence). There are 14 residues in the CDR3.

This clone occurred once. The V and J genes are TRBV7-9 and TRBJ2-7; 11 nucleotides agree with TRBD1. Trimming at V came to 2 bases and at J to 4 bases, leaving 7 bases not matched to a gene. Germline values: CDR1 SEHNR, CDR2 FQNEAQ (reference sequence). The CDR3 runs to 16 residues. The CDR3 DNA reads as TGTGCCAGCAGCTTATCCCCCGGGACAGGGGGGTACGAGCAGTACTTC. It yields the protein CASSLSPGTGGYEQYF.

The DNA for the CDR3 is TGTGCCAGTAGTATGGACAGAGGAGACCTCTATGGCTACACCTTC. Translated, it gives CASSMDRGDLYGYTF. The rearrangement links TRBV19 to TRBJ1-2, with D possibly TRBD1 on 6 matching bases. Trimming took off 3 bases at V and 4 bases at J, with 15 bases between the two ends. The CDR3 extends over 15 amino acids. Per germline, CDR1 LNHDA and CDR2 SQIVND (reference sequence).

The rearrangement uses TRBV18 and TRBJ1-2; weak D call: TRBD1 (6 bases). Trimming pared 5 bases from V and 0 bases from J, leaving 13 bases between. Germline values: CDR1 KGHSH, CDR2 LQKENI. The CDR3 totals 15 residues. Here the CDR3 reads CASSTEGVANYGYTF. CDR3 in DNA: TGTGCCAGCTCAACGGAGGGGGTAGCTAACTATGGCTACACCTTC. The full variable domain, with the rest looked up from reference TRBV18 and TRBJ1-2, is NAGVMQNPRHLVRRRGQEARLRCSPMKGHSHVYWYRQLPEEGLKFMVYLQKENIIDESGMPKERFSAEFPKEGPSILRIQQVVRGDSAAYFCASSTEGVANYGYTFGSGTRLTVV.

The chain joins TRBV11-1 to TRBJ2-3; 7 bases fit TRBD2. The CDR3 is made up of 15 amino acids. Germline V gene data show CDR1 as SGHAT and CDR2 as FQDESV (reference sequence). The V gene end was trimmed by 5 bases and the J gene end by 3 bases; junction bases not matched to a gene: 8. CDR3 protein: CASSPGGGSTDTQYF. In nucleotides, the CDR3 is TGTGCCAGCAGCCCCGGCGGGGGATCTACAGATACGCAGTATTTT.

V and J are TRBV29-1 and TRBJ1-3; D call uncertain. The CDR3 spans 12 residues. Per the germline V gene, CDR1 is SQVTM and CDR2 is ANQGSEA. Trimming took off 2 bases at V and 5 bases at J, with 7 bases between the two ends. DNA of the CDR3: TGCAGCGTTGAATTTGGGCGAAACACCATATATTTT. This codes for CSVEFGRNTIYF.

The V and J genes are TRBV6-5 and TRBJ2-3; no definite D call. The germline V gene has CDR1 MNHEY and CDR2 SVGAGI. V shed 8 bases and J shed 0 bases, with 12 bases lying between them. This CDR3 contains 14 residues. DNA of the CDR3: TGTGCCAGCGGACGTTTATCTAGCACAGATACGCAGTATTTT. Residues: CASGRLSSTDTQYF.

The chain links TRBV28 to TRBJ2-7; D is unclear. The CDR3 is 11 residues long. CDR1 is MDHEN, CDR2 SYDVKM, per germline. V was shortened by 4 bases and J by 2 bases, with 3 bases between the two germline ends. Here the CDR3 reads CASSSAYEQYF. In DNA form, the CDR3 reads TGTGCCAGCAGTTCGGCCTACGAGCAGTACTTC.

This clone was seen a handful of times. This sequence joins TRBV5-4 and TRBJ2-3, with 16 bases identical to TRBD2. V lost 4 bases, J lost 4 bases, and 6 bases stayed unmatched. The germline gives CDR1 SGHNT, CDR2 YYREEE (reference sequence). This CDR3 spans 17 amino acids. The CDR3 DNA is TGTGCCAGCAGCCCGGGACTAGCGGGGGGGCCGGCAGATACGCAGTATTTT. This translates into CASSPGLAGGPADTQYF.

This chain joins TRBV5-4 and TRBJ2-5, with TRBD1 matching over 9 bases. The germline CDR1 and CDR2 sequences are SGHNT and YYREEE (reference sequence). The CDR3 runs to 17 residues. The trim removed 4 bases at V and 2 bases at J, leaving 12 bases unmatched. The CDR3 DNA reads as TGTGCCAGCAGCCCGGGGGGCCAACAGGGGGCACAAGAGACCCAGTACTTC. This sequence encodes CASSPGGQQGAQETQYF.

The genes are TRBV7-2 and TRBJ2-2; TRBD2 agrees at 7 bases. This CDR3 is built from 15 residues. From germline, CDR1 is SGHTA and CDR2 FQGNSA. V was clipped by 3 bases and J by 4 bases; unmatched bases: 5. CDR3 region: CASSLGLAVTGELFF. The DNA for the CDR3 is TGTGCCAGCAGCTTGGGGCTAGCGGTCACCGGGGAGCTGTTTTTT.

CDR3 loop: CASSSGTSGGSYNEQFF. CDR3 nucleotide sequence: TGTGCCAGCTCCTCCGGGACTAGCGGGGGCTCCTACAATGAGCAGTTCTTC. The chain recombines TRBV2 with TRBJ2-1, with 14 bases lining up with TRBD2. The germline V gene encodes CDR1 SNHLY and CDR2 FYNNEI. V trimming: 8 bases; J trimming: 0 bases; junction bases outside the gene matches: 6. This CDR3 contains 17 residues.

The chain has TRBV6-5 and TRBJ2-5; tentative D call: TRBD1 (6 bases). The V and J ends lost 3 bases and 7 bases respectively, with 18 bases between them. The CDR3 is 15 residues long. The germline V gene encodes CDR1 MNHEY and CDR2 SVGAGI. The CDR3 DNA follows: TGTGCCAGCAGTTATCAGGGCCTACAAGGGGGGACCCAGTACTTC. It translates to CASSYQGLQGGTQYF.

V is TRBV28 and J is TRBJ2-5, with a tentative D call TRBD1 (5 bases). The CDR3 spans 14 residues. Trimming removed 6 bases from V and 1 base from J, with 12 bases in between. The germline gives CDR1 MDHEN, CDR2 SYDVKM. This CDR3 is CASSPRQIQETQYF. The CDR3 DNA is TGTGCCAGCAGCCCAAGACAGATCCAAGAGACCCAGTACTTC.

The chain combines TRBV7-9 with TRBJ2-1, with D maybe TRBD2 (6 bases). The CDR3 has 13 amino acids. Germline CDR1 reads SEHNR; CDR2 reads FQNEAQ (reference sequence). V was trimmed by 3 bases and J by 6 bases, leaving 9 bases between them. The CDR3 loop reads CASSFGTPNEQFF. DNA for the CDR3: TGTGCCAGCAGCTTCGGGACTCCCAATGAGCAGTTCTTC.

The chain employs TRBV6-5 and TRBJ1-1, with a tentative D call TRBD1 (5 bases). Germline lookup yields CDR1 MNHEY and CDR2 SVGAGI. The CDR3 has 13 amino acids. V was cut by 5 bases and J by 7 bases, with 14 bases left in between. CDR3 sequence (DNA): TGTGCCAGCAGTCCCCCGGGGGGGTATGAAGCTTTCTTT. Its translation is CASSPPGGYEAFF.